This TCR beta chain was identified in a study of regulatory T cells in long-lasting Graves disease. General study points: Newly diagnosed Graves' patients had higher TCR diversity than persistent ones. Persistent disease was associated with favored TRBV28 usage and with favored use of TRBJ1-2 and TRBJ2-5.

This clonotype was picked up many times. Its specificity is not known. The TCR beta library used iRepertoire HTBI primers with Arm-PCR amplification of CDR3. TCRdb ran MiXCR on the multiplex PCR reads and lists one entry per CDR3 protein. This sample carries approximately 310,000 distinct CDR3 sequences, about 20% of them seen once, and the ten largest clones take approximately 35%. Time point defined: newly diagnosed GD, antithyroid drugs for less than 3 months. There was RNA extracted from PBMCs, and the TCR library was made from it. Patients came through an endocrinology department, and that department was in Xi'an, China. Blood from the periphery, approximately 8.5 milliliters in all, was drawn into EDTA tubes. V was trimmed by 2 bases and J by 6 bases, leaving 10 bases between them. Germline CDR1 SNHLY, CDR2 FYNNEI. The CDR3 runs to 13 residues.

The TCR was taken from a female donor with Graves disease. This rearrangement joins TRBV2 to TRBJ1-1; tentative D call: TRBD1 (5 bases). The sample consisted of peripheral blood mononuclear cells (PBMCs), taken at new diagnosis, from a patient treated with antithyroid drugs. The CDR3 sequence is CASSEQGRAEAFF. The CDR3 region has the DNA TGTGCCAGCAGTGAACAGGGTAGAGCTGAAGCTTTCTTT.